Each of the 2 T cell receptor beta chains below was sequenced from the same sample in a study of tissue T cells after allogeneic stem cell transplantation. Time point described: mouse harvest day 14 after allogeneic transplant. The graft held 10^6 splenic CD5+ T cells and 10^7 T-cell-depleted bone marrow cells. Assay used: immunoSEQ multiplex PCR; TCRdb lists only in-frame clones, some missing. There are about 4,900 clones in the sample; over 40% occur only once, and 20% to 25% lies in the top ten. The specimen was gut tissue. These receptors were obtained from a female BALB/c mouse given C57BL/6 T cells with graft-versus-host disease after an allogeneic hematopoietic cell transplant.

As to this clone: Gene names denote mouse genes. The read comes to an end 1 residue before the CDR3 does, leaving the germline J gene to fill in the end. This sequence joins TRBV15 and TRBJ2-7; 13 bases are a match to TRBD2. The germline V gene has CDR1 SGHND and CDR2 FRSKSL. The CDR3 has 14 residues. The V segment lost 6 bases and the J segment 5 bases; nucleotides outside the gene matches: 4. CDR3 DNA, as far as it was read: TGTGCCAGCAGCCGGACTGGGGGGGCGCATGAACAGTAC. Its translation: CASSRTGGAHEQY. The full CDR3 sequence reads CASSRTGGAHEQYF.

For this clone: Gene names and germline refer to mouse. The read ends 1 residue before the CDR3 terminus; that terminus is restored from the germline J gene. The rearrangement uses TRBV16 and TRBJ2-3; 9 bases are shared with TRBD2. The germline V gene encodes CDR1 SGHSA and CDR2 FRNQAP. The CDR3 loop spans 15 amino acids. V dropped 0 bases and J dropped 2; count of bases not matched to a gene: 0. The CDR3 is CASSLDGGAAETLYF. The sequenced part of the CDR3 DNA is TGTGCAAGCAGCTTAGATGGGGGGGCTGCAGAAACGCTGTAT.